This T cell receptor beta chain originates from a study of T cell responses to AZD1222 COVID-19 vaccine. Study-wide results and caveats: Unmutated regions of variants are reportedly targeted by nearly half of spike-specific TCRs. Repertoires were obtained solely post-peak T cell response. Regions 160-218 and 743-854 dominated among vaccine-associated CD4 TCRs spanning spike. Spike-specific TCR breadth and depth went up after people got two AZD1222 doses.

Measured with immunoSEQ multiplex PCR; TCRdb has only the in-frame clones, and not every one. There are about 70,000 clones in the sample; about 83% occur only once, and roughly 6% lies in the top ten. Germline V CDR1 and CDR2: MNHEY, SVGAGI. J gave up 8 bases and V 6 bases, and 11 bases lay outside the gene matches. This CDR3 comprises 15 residues. Notes on this clone: The antigen is unknown.

The sample in question was peripheral blood, obtained 28 days after the second AZD1222 dose. The chain links TRBV6-5 to TRBJ2-1; 9 nucleotides agree with TRBD2. The clonotype was recovered from an adult who received the AZD1222 COVID-19 vaccine. Here the CDR3 reads CASSPRRGGGDEQFF. The DNA of the CDR3 is TGTGCCAGCAGCCCCAGGCGGGGGGGAGGCGATGAGCAGTTCTTC.